These 24 T cell receptor beta chains were sequenced from one sample in a study of cytomegalovirus exposure and HLA in healthy donors (TCRdb year 2017). The library was generated by the immunoSEQ multiplex PCR assay. For the multiplex PCR, a mixture combining 60 forward primers for TCR Vbeta segments and 13 reverse primers for TCR Jbeta segments was used. This is the immuneACCESS table as TCRdb keeps it, with only in-frame sequences that have V and J called. A part of the clones is gone; compared with another copy, unresolved V genes explain less than half, and the rest is unexplained. This sample lists about 130,000 clones; 70% to 90% were detected once. In total, the top ten clones hold 5% to 7% of the sample. The material sequenced was PBMCs. Receptors originate from a woman aged 35 to 49 in good health and CMV-seropositive.

This chain uses TRBV18 with TRBJ1-1, with TRBD1 identical over 10 bases. The ends lost 3 bases at V and 0 bases at J; junction bases unmatched: 4. The CDR3 has 16 amino acids. Germline loops: CDR1 KGHSH, CDR2 LQKENI. The CDR3, as DNA: TGTGCCAGCTCACCCGGGACAGGGGCAATGAACACTGAAGCTTTCTTT. Protein sequence: CASSPGTGAMNTEAFF.

The CDR3 sequence: CASSLSTALMNTEAFF. DNA for the CDR3: TGTGCCAGCAGTTTATCGACAGCTCTCATGAACACTGAAGCTTTCTTT. The V gene is TRBV27, the J gene TRBJ1-1; possibly TRBD1 for D (5 bases). Between the trimmed V and J ends, which lost 0 bases and 0 bases, there was a span of 11 bases. This CDR3 has 16 amino acids. Germline CDR1 is MNHEY and CDR2 is SMNVEV (reference sequence).

The chain employs TRBV27 and TRBJ1-5; D gene unclear. The CDR3 is 15 residues long. V shed 6 bases and J shed 0 bases, with 12 bases lying between them. Germline values: CDR1 MNHEY, CDR2 SMNVEV (reference sequence). CDR3 in amino acids: CASRLGGNSNQPQHF. Here the CDR3 DNA reads TGTGCCAGCAGATTGGGAGGTAATAGCAATCAGCCCCAGCATTTT.

J is TRBJ1-4 and V is TRBV18, with no clear D. Deletions cut 3 bases from V and 7 bases from J, with 9 bases between. The CDR3 runs to 13 residues. Germline values: CDR1 KGHSH, CDR2 LQKENI. CDR3: CASSPGIGEKLFF. DNA of the CDR3: TGTGCCAGCTCACCGGGCATAGGTGAAAAACTGTTTTTT.

This chain uses TRBV6-5 with TRBJ2-7, with D perhaps TRBD2 (6 bases). Germline CDR1 reads MNHEY; CDR2 reads SVGAGI. CDR3 length: 15 amino acids. Trimming left V 2 bases short and J 6 bases short, with 17 bases between. The CDR3 sequence: CASSYLGGSMAEQYF. In DNA form, the CDR3 reads TGTGCCAGCAGTTACCTGGGGGGTTCAATGGCCGAGCAGTACTTC.

J is TRBJ2-7 and V is TRBV27, with 10 bases matching TRBD2. The junction had 6 bases not matched to a gene; V was cut back by 7 bases and J by 0 bases. This CDR3 contains 15 residues. CDR1 and CDR2 from the germline V gene are MNHEY and SMNVEV (reference sequence). The CDR3 sequence is CASNLASGSSYEQYF. CDR3 DNA: TGTGCCAGCAACCTAGCTAGCGGGAGCTCCTACGAGCAGTACTTC.

J is TRBJ2-5 and V is TRBV16; a weak D match, TRBD2 (5 bases). The CDR3 is made up of 13 amino acids. V was pared by 6 bases and J by 0 bases, with 8 bases between. CDR1 and CDR2 (germline): KGHSY, FQNENV. CDR3 sequence reads: CASSRGYQETQYF. CDR3 coding DNA: TGTGCCAGCAGTCGAGGGTACCAAGAGACCCAGTACTTC. Complete variable domain (other parts from reference TRBV16 and TRBJ2-5): GEEVAQTPKHLVRGEGQKAKLYCAPIKGHSYVFWYQQVLKNEFKFLISFQNENVFDETGMPKERFSAKCLPNSPCSLEIQATKLEDSAVYFCASSRGYQETQYFGPGTRLLVL.

The rearrangement joins TRBV5-1 to TRBJ1-1; tentatively, D is TRBD1 (5 bases). The CDR3 runs 13 residues. Germline V gene sequence: CDR1 SGHRS, CDR2 YFSETQ. Deletions cut 5 bases from V and 2 bases from J, with 10 bases between. The CDR3 loop is CASSRTTNTEAFF. The CDR3, as DNA: TGCGCCAGCAGTCGGACAACCAACACTGAAGCTTTCTTT. Combining the CDR3 with reference TRBV5-1 and TRBJ1-1 gives the whole variable domain KAGVTQTPRYLIKTRGQQVTLSCSPISGHRSVSWYQQTPGQGLQFLFEYFSETQRNKGNFPGRFSGRQFSNSRSEMNVSTLELGDSALYLCASSRTTNTEAFFGQGTRLTVV.

The J gene is TRBJ1-4, the V gene TRBV2; D is undetermined. The CDR3 length is 13 residues. V lost 6 bases to trimming and J lost 8 bases, with 13 bases between them. The germline V gene has CDR1 SNHLY and CDR2 FYNNEI. The CDR3 loop is CASSRGRGEKLFF. The CDR3 region has the DNA TGTGCCAGCAGCCGAGGAAGAGGAGAAAAACTGTTTTTT.

This clone was seen just once. The chain carries TRBV10-1 and TRBJ2-1; 8 bases are shared with TRBD2. Germline trimming cut 3 bases from V and 7 bases from J; bases unmatched to any gene: 20. Germline V gives CDR1 WNHNN, CDR2 SYGVQD (reference sequence). The CDR3 is 19 residues long. The CDR3 here is CASSERDTIVLAAGNEQFF. CDR3 DNA sequence: TGCGCCAGCAGTGAAAGGGACACCATAGTACTAGCGGCGGGGAATGAGCAGTTCTTC.

The chain carries TRBV19 and TRBJ1-1, with D possibly matching TRBD1 (6 bases). The germline V and J ends were trimmed by 5 bases and 1 base, with 14 bases remaining between them. In germline, CDR1 is LNHDA, CDR2 SQIVND (reference sequence). CDR3 length equals 15 residues. CDR3 sequence (DNA): TGTGCCAGTAGTTCAGCAGGGGTGGGGAACACTGAAGCTTTCTTT. This translates into CASSSAGVGNTEAFF. Together with reference TRBV19 and TRBJ1-1, the CDR3 gives the full variable domain: DGGITQSPKYLFRKEGQNVTLSCEQNLNHDAMYWYRQDPGQGLRLIYYSQIVNDFQKGDIAEGYSVSREKKESFPLTVTSAQKNPTAFYLCASSSAGVGNTEAFFGQGTRLTVV.

The CDR3 coding sequence is TGTGCCAGTAGTATAACGGGAATGGCCAAAAACATTCAGTACTTC. Protein: CASSITGMAKNIQYF. The V and J genes are TRBV19 and TRBJ2-4, with D possibly matching TRBD2 (5 bases). This CDR3 comprises 15 residues. The V gene's germline CDR1 is LNHDA and CDR2 SQIVND (reference sequence). Trimming took 2 bases from V and 1 from J, leaving 9 bases between them.

This clone is a singleton in its sample. DNA of the CDR3: TGTGCCAGCAGCTTTGGCGGTATGGCGACGAATGGCTACACCTTC. Translating gives CASSFGGMATNGYTF. The chain carries TRBV5-6 and TRBJ1-2; D not resolved. Germline CDR1 reads SGHDT; CDR2 reads YYEEEE. V was clipped by 2 bases and J by 6 bases, with 17 bases between them. The length of the CDR3 is 15 residues.

The J gene is TRBJ1-1, the V gene TRBV14; D ambiguous. Germline V lookup: CDR1 SGHDN, CDR2 FVKESK. The V gene lost 0 bases and the J gene lost 5 bases, with 10 bases spanning the gap. The CDR3 is 14 amino acids. DNA for the CDR3: TGTGCCAGCAGCCAAGAAGCCCGAGGGACTGAAGCTTTCTTT. Its protein is CASSQEARGTEAFF.

This rearrangement joins TRBV7-9 to TRBJ1-1; no firm D call. Looked up from germline, CDR1 is SEHNR and CDR2 is FQNEAQ (reference sequence). Trimming cost V 5 bases and J 4 bases, with 11 bases left between them. The CDR3 sequence is 13 residues long. The CDR3 spells CASSTTTGTEAFF. In DNA, the CDR3 is TGTGCCAGCAGCACAACTACGGGCACTGAAGCTTTCTTT.

This clone appeared once. This chain links TRBV27 with TRBJ2-4; no firm D call. This CDR3 is 15 amino acids long. V lost 3 bases and J 0 bases, leaving 9 bases between the germline ends. In germline, CDR1 is MNHEY, CDR2 SMNVEV (reference sequence). The CDR3 loop is CASSFAPLAKNIQYF. The CDR3 bases are TGTGCCAGCAGTTTCGCCCCACTAGCCAAAAACATTCAGTACTTC.

The rearrangement uses TRBV18 and TRBJ2-5; 8 nucleotides agree with TRBD1. The germline V gene has CDR1 KGHSH and CDR2 LQKENI. The CDR3 totals 12 residues. The trim removed 6 bases at V and 5 bases at J, leaving 2 bases unmatched. This CDR3 is CASSRDRETQYF. The CDR3 DNA reads as TGTGCCAGCTCCCGGGACAGGGAGACCCAGTACTTC.

The rearrangement links TRBV2 to TRBJ1-5; D is possibly TRBD1 (5 bases). The CDR3 loop spans 14 amino acids. Looked up from germline, CDR1 is SNHLY and CDR2 is FYNNEI. Trimming took off 6 bases at V and 4 bases at J, with 13 bases between the two ends. CDR3 sequence: CASSDRGGNQPQHF. CDR3 coding DNA: TGTGCCAGCAGCGACCGGGGGGGGAATCAGCCCCAGCATTTT.

This clone was recorded a few times. CDR3 amino acids: CASSLEQGTVNEQYF. The DNA for the CDR3 is TGCGCCAGCAGCTTGGAACAGGGAACTGTTAACGAGCAGTACTTC. The V call is TRBV5-1, the J call TRBJ2-7, with a tentative D call TRBD1 (6 bases). The CDR3 is 15 amino acids. V lost 0 bases and J lost 5, with 15 bases in between. Germline values: CDR1 SGHRS, CDR2 YFSETQ.

This clone has more than one count but fewer than ten. The chain is built from TRBV5-6 and TRBJ2-3; 11 bases fit TRBD2. The CDR3 totals 17 residues. Germline V gene lookup returns CDR1 SGHDT and CDR2 YYEEEE. V was pared by 0 bases and J by 5 bases, with 8 bases of the junction left unmatched. The CDR3 DNA follows: TGTGCCAGCAGCTTGGGGATAGCGGGGGGGCGTGGAGATACGCAGTATTTT. It encodes CASSLGIAGGRGDTQYF.

The chain employs TRBV25-1 and TRBJ1-5; 7 bases are a match to TRBD1. From germline, CDR1 is MGHDK and CDR2 SYGVNS. V gave up 4 bases and J gave up 6 bases; unmatched junction bases: 3. The CDR3 is 13 amino acids. The CDR3 DNA reads as TGTGCCAGCAGTGGACAGGGAGGTCAGCCCCAGCATTTT. It specifies CASSGQGGQPQHF.

The rearrangement joins TRBV27 to TRBJ1-1; 8 bases line up with TRBD1. Germline V gene data show CDR1 as MNHEY and CDR2 as SMNVEV (reference sequence). The J segment lost 3 bases and the V segment lost 5 bases, leaving 11 bases of the junction unmatched. CDR3 length equals 16 residues. CDR3 region: CASSPLYRGMDTEAFF. The CDR3 DNA reads as TGTGCCAGCAGTCCTCTTTACAGGGGGATGGACACTGAAGCTTTCTTT.

Remarks on this clone: Different DNA sequences within this sample yield the same CDR3. The DNA for the CDR3 is TGCGCCAGCAGCTTGGACAGTTACAATGAGCAGTTCTTC. It specifies CASSLDSYNEQFF. The genes are TRBV5-1 and TRBJ2-1; D unclear. Germline assignment: CDR1 SGHRS and CDR2 YFSETQ. The CDR3 sequence is 13 residues long. Trimming cost V 0 bases and J 4 bases, with 5 bases left between them.

The chain recombines TRBV29-1 with TRBJ2-1, with TRBD2 matching 8 bases. V shed 7 bases and J 7 bases; nucleotides not matched to a gene: 9. CDR3 length: 13 residues. CDR1 and CDR2 from the germline V gene are SQVTM and ANQGSEA. The CDR3 loop reads CSAQRGNANEQFF. CDR3 nucleotide sequence: TGCAGCGCCCAGCGGGGGAACGCGAATGAGCAGTTCTTC.